Listed below are T cell receptor beta chains from one sample, sequenced in a study of cytomegalovirus exposure and HLA in healthy donors. TCRdb keeps only in-frame clones here, not all; method: immunoSEQ multiplex PCR. The repertoire holds more than 150,000 clones, with approximately 83% as singletons. Sequenced input: PBMCs. These receptors were collected from a man between 18 and 29 years old in good health and CMV-seropositive. Each CDR3 is given with its conserved first and last residue. A D gene is named only where the DNA matches it firmly. Clone size is not always given. Where it is, it says once, few, many or a class for expanded clones.

V gene: TRBV15
clone size: NA
D gene: NA
CDR3 length: 16
J gene: TRBJ1-4
CDR3 DNA: TGTGCCACCAGCAGAGGACTTTCAGGGGTTTATGAAAAACTGTTTTTT
CDR3 protein: CATSRGLSGVYEKLFF

V gene: TRBV6-1
clone size: NA
D gene: NA
CDR3 length: 14
J gene: TRBJ1-5
CDR3 DNA: TGTGCCAGCTTGACAGAATTTAGCAATCAGCCCCAGCATTTT
CDR3 protein: CASLTEFSNQPQHF

V gene: TRBV5-1
clone size: NA
D gene: TRBD1
CDR3 length: 16
J gene: TRBJ1-1
CDR3 DNA: TGCGCCAGCAGCATGCCGGGACAGGGGTTTCACACTGAAGCTTTCTTT
CDR3 protein: CASSMPGQGFHTEAFF

V gene: TRBV30
clone size: NA
D gene: TRBD1
CDR3 length: 14
J gene: TRBJ2-2
CDR3 DNA: TGTGCCTGGAGCCGGGACAGGGCGGTCGGGGAGCTGTTTTTT
CDR3 protein: CAWSRDRAVGELFF

V gene: TRBV28
clone size: NA
D gene: NA
CDR3 length: 16
J gene: TRBJ1-6
CDR3 DNA: TGTGCCACCTTATGGGGGGGGGCGATCTATAATTCACCCCTCCACTTT
CDR3 protein: CATLWGGAIYNSPLHF

V gene: TRBV5-1
clone size: NA
D gene: NA
CDR3 length: 15
J gene: TRBJ1-4
CDR3 DNA: TGCGCCAGCAGCTTGGGGAGGAGTGGAAATGAAAAACTGTTTTTT
CDR3 protein: CASSLGRSGNEKLFF

V gene: TRBV7-9
clone size: NA
D gene: NA
CDR3 length: 14
J gene: TRBJ2-3
CDR3 DNA: TGTGCCAGCAGCTTCAACAGGGTCACAGATACGCAGTATTTT
CDR3 protein: CASSFNRVTDTQYF

V gene: TRBV7-9
clone size: NA
D gene: NA
CDR3 length: 16
J gene: TRBJ1-2
CDR3 DNA: TGTGCCAGCATCAAGCCCCCGGGAGTTTGGAACTATGGCTACACCTTC
CDR3 protein: CASIKPPGVWNYGYTF

V gene: TRBV9
clone size: NA
D gene: TRBD2
CDR3 length: 17
J gene: TRBJ2-1
CDR3 DNA: TGTGCCAGCAGCGTAGTAGGGTTAAGCGGGGGGAGGAATGAGCAGTTCTTC
CDR3 protein: CASSVVGLSGGRNEQFF

V gene: TRBV21-1
clone size: few
D gene: NA
CDR3 length: 15
J gene: TRBJ1-1
CDR3 DNA: TGTGCCAGCAGCAAAGACGGACAGGGGAACACTGAAGCTTTCTTT
CDR3 protein: CASSKDGQGNTEAFF

V gene: TRBV7-2
clone size: NA
D gene: TRBD2
CDR3 length: 16
J gene: TRBJ2-5
CDR3 DNA: TGTGCCAGCAGCACCACCGGGACTAGCGGGGTGGAGACCCAGTACTTC
CDR3 protein: CASSTTGTSGVETQYF

V gene: TRBV7-8
clone size: once
D gene: NA
CDR3 length: 14
J gene: TRBJ2-5
CDR3 DNA: TGTGCCAGCAGCTTAGAATTTAGACAAGAGACCCAGTACTTC
CDR3 protein: CASSLEFRQETQYF

V gene: TRBV4-2
clone size: NA
D gene: NA
CDR3 length: 17
J gene: TRBJ1-4
CDR3 DNA: TGTGCCAGCAGCCAAGGATCTCTTGCACAGATTAATGAAAAACTGTTTTTT
CDR3 protein: CASSQGSLAQINEKLFF

V gene: TRBV13
clone size: NA
D gene: NA
CDR3 length: 14
J gene: TRBJ2-7
CDR3 DNA: TGTGCCAGCAGCTTAGGCCCCGCCAGGTACGAGCAGTACTTC
CDR3 protein: CASSLGPARYEQYF

V gene: TRBV5-4
clone size: NA
D gene: TRBD1
CDR3 length: 17
J gene: TRBJ1-4
CDR3 DNA: TGTGCCAGCAGCTCAGGGGGCGGGGGTGCAACTAATGAAAAACTGTTTTTT
CDR3 protein: CASSSGGGGATNEKLFF

V gene: TRBV7-3
clone size: NA
D gene: TRBD2
CDR3 length: 21
J gene: TRBJ2-7
CDR3 DNA: TGTGCCAGCAGCCTTTTACCCCATCCACCGGGACTAGCGGGGGGGCCGAACGAGCAGTACTTC
CDR3 protein: CASSLLPHPPGLAGGPNEQYF

V gene: TRBV5-6
clone size: NA
D gene: TRBD2
CDR3 length: 16
J gene: TRBJ2-3
CDR3 DNA: TGTGCCAGCAGCCAACCAAAGCGGGGGCGCACAGATACGCAGTATTTT
CDR3 protein: CASSQPKRGRTDTQYF

V gene: TRBV15
clone size: NA
D gene: TRBD1
CDR3 length: 13
J gene: TRBJ1-2
CDR3 DNA: TGTGCCACCAGCAGCGGGGACAGAAGTGGCTACACCTTC
CDR3 protein: CATSSGDRSGYTF

V gene: TRBV6-1
clone size: NA
D gene: NA
CDR3 length: 13
J gene: TRBJ2-3
CDR3 DNA: TGTGCCAGCTCCGGAGGGTGGGAGGATACGCAGTATTTT
CDR3 protein: CASSGGWEDTQYF

V gene: TRBV10-3
clone size: NA
D gene: NA
CDR3 length: 12
J gene: TRBJ1-5
CDR3 DNA: TGTGCCATCACCGACGGGAGACAGCCCCAGCATTTT
CDR3 protein: CAITDGRQPQHF

V gene: TRBV7-8
clone size: NA
D gene: TRBD1
CDR3 length: 16
J gene: TRBJ2-7
CDR3 DNA: TGTGCCAGCAGCCATCCAACGAGGGACAGGGTCTACGAGCAGTACTTC
CDR3 protein: CASSHPTRDRVYEQYF

V gene: TRBV5-1
clone size: NA
D gene: TRBD1
CDR3 length: 15
J gene: TRBJ1-2
CDR3 DNA: TGCGCCAGCAGCACGGCAGGGGGCGCTAACTATGGCTACACCTTC
CDR3 protein: CASSTAGGANYGYTF

V gene: TRBV5-6
clone size: NA
D gene: TRBD2
CDR3 length: 16
J gene: TRBJ2-3
CDR3 DNA: TGTGCCAGCAGGGATAGCGGGGGAGCTAGCACAGATACGCAGTATTTT
CDR3 protein: CASRDSGGASTDTQYF

V gene: TRBV5-1
clone size: NA
D gene: TRBD2
CDR3 length: 15
J gene: TRBJ2-1
CDR3 DNA: TGCGCCAGCAGCTTGGGCGGGGGGAACTACAATGAGCAGTTCTTC
CDR3 protein: CASSLGGGNYNEQFF

V gene: TRBV4-2
clone size: NA
D gene: NA
CDR3 length: 14
J gene: TRBJ1-1
CDR3 DNA: TGTGCCAGCAGCCAAGGAGTAGGGGGAGCTGAAGCTTTCTTT
CDR3 protein: CASSQGVGGAEAFF

V gene: TRBV10-3
clone size: NA
D gene: TRBD2
CDR3 length: 17
J gene: TRBJ2-2
CDR3 DNA: TGTGCCATCAGTGAGGGACTAGCGGGGGGGAACACCGGGGAGCTGTTTTTT
CDR3 protein: CAISEGLAGGNTGELFF

V gene: TRBV10-1
clone size: NA
D gene: NA
CDR3 length: 13
J gene: TRBJ2-3
CDR3 DNA: TGCGCCAGCAGTTTTAGCGGTTCAGATACGCAGTATTTT
CDR3 protein: CASSFSGSDTQYF

V gene: TRBV29-1
clone size: NA
D gene: NA
CDR3 length: 12
J gene: TRBJ2-7
CDR3 DNA: TGCAGCGTTGGGCAGGACTCCTACGAGCAGTACTTC
CDR3 protein: CSVGQDSYEQYF

V gene: TRBV19
clone size: NA
D gene: NA
CDR3 length: 14
J gene: TRBJ1-3
CDR3 DNA: TGTGCCAGTAGTATAACAGGGACTGGAAACACCATATATTTT
CDR3 protein: CASSITGTGNTIYF

V gene: TRBV7-2
clone size: NA
D gene: NA
CDR3 length: 15
J gene: TRBJ2-1
CDR3 DNA: TGTGCCAGCAGCATAGACAGATACTCCTACAATGAGCAGTTCTTC
CDR3 protein: CASSIDRYSYNEQFF

V gene: TRBV7-2
clone size: NA
D gene: NA
CDR3 length: 14
J gene: TRBJ2-1
CDR3 DNA: TGTGCCAGCAGCGCTACGACAGGCCAAATAGAGCAGTTCTTC
CDR3 protein: CASSATTGQIEQFF

V gene: TRBV30
clone size: few
D gene: NA
CDR3 length: 14
J gene: TRBJ1-6
CDR3 DNA: TGTGCCTGGATAGGACAGTCAAATAATTCACCCCTCCACTTT
CDR3 protein: CAWIGQSNNSPLHF

V gene: TRBV7-2
clone size: NA
D gene: NA
CDR3 length: 16
J gene: TRBJ1-5
CDR3 DNA: TGTGCCAGCAGCTTACGGTCCAGGGATAGCAATCAGCCCCAGCATTTT
CDR3 protein: CASSLRSRDSNQPQHF

V gene: TRBV5-5
clone size: NA
D gene: TRBD1
CDR3 length: 16
J gene: TRBJ1-4
CDR3 DNA: TGTGCCAGCAGCTCGCTGATGGGACAGCCTAATGAAAAACTGTTTTTT
CDR3 protein: CASSSLMGQPNEKLFF

V gene: TRBV7-8
clone size: NA
D gene: TRBD1
CDR3 length: 14
J gene: TRBJ1-5
CDR3 DNA: TGTGCCAGCAGCTCCGGGACAGGGTATAGCGCCCAGCATTTT
CDR3 protein: CASSSGTGYSAQHF

V gene: TRBV6-5
clone size: NA
D gene: NA
CDR3 length: 14
J gene: TRBJ1-1
CDR3 DNA: TGTGCCAGCAGCCTTAAAACACTGAACACTGAAGCTTTCTTT
CDR3 protein: CASSLKTLNTEAFF

V gene: TRBV5-6
clone size: NA
D gene: NA
CDR3 length: 15
J gene: TRBJ1-6
CDR3 DNA: TGTGCCAGCAGCTCCGGGGGTATCTATACTTCACCCCTCCACTTT
CDR3 protein: CASSSGGIYTSPLHF

V gene: TRBV2
clone size: few
D gene: TRBD1
CDR3 length: 13
J gene: TRBJ2-7
CDR3 DNA: TGTGCCAGCAGTGTGGCAGGGGGCTACGAGCAGTACTTC
CDR3 protein: CASSVAGGYEQYF

V gene: TRBV14
clone size: NA
D gene: TRBD2
CDR3 length: 17
J gene: TRBJ2-1
CDR3 DNA: TGTGCCAGCAGCCAAGACGACCTAGCGGGGGTTTACAATGAGCAGTTCTTC
CDR3 protein: CASSQDDLAGVYNEQFF

V gene: TRBV5-4
clone size: NA
D gene: TRBD1
CDR3 length: 14
J gene: TRBJ2-2
CDR3 DNA: TGTGCCAGCAGCTTGGCAGGGGGAGACGGGGAGCTGTTTTTT
CDR3 protein: CASSLAGGDGELFF

V gene: TRBV6-5
clone size: NA
D gene: NA
CDR3 length: 15
J gene: TRBJ2-1
CDR3 DNA: TGTGCCAGCAGTCTGACCTATGAGGGTGGCAATGAGCAGTTCTTC
CDR3 protein: CASSLTYEGGNEQFF

V gene: TRBV9
clone size: NA
D gene: TRBD1
CDR3 length: 15
J gene: TRBJ2-7
CDR3 DNA: TGTGCCAGCAGCGTAGGGACAGGGGCACCCTACGAGCAGTACTTC
CDR3 protein: CASSVGTGAPYEQYF

V gene: TRBV2
clone size: NA
D gene: TRBD1
CDR3 length: 13
J gene: TRBJ2-7
CDR3 DNA: TGTGCCAGCAGTGACATTGACAGGGCCGAGCAGTACTTC
CDR3 protein: CASSDIDRAEQYF

V gene: TRBV4-3
clone size: NA
D gene: TRBD1
CDR3 length: 17
J gene: TRBJ1-1
CDR3 DNA: TGCGCCAGCAGCCAAGATGCGAGGGGGCCGATGAACACTGAAGCTTTCTTT
CDR3 protein: CASSQDARGPMNTEAFF

V gene: TRBV2
clone size: NA
D gene: TRBD1
CDR3 length: 15
J gene: TRBJ1-2
CDR3 DNA: TGTGCCAGCAGCTTTACAGGGGGAGCTAACTATGGCTACACCTTC
CDR3 protein: CASSFTGGANYGYTF